The 30 T cell receptor beta chains below all came from one sample that was sequenced in a study of blood T cell repertoires in COVID-19. TCRdb keeps only in-frame clones here, not all; method: immunoSEQ multiplex PCR. Among 200,000 to 300,000 clones, around 87% were seen once, and the ten largest hold about 3%. Sequencing used peripheral blood. All receptors derive from a woman in her twenties or thirties who had recovered from COVID-19.

The CDR3 DNA is TGTGCCAGTAGTATTTCTTGGACTTACACCGGGGAGCTGTTTTTT. Its protein is CASSISWTYTGELFF. The genes are TRBV19 and TRBJ2-2; weak D call: TRBD2 (5 bases). V was cut by 3 bases and J by 3 bases, with 11 bases left in between. The CDR3 spans 15 residues. The germline CDR1 and CDR2 sequences are LNHDA and SQIVND (reference sequence).

The rearrangement joins TRBV9 to TRBJ2-5; D is possibly TRBD1 (5 bases). This CDR3 contains 16 residues. CDR1 and CDR2 from the germline V gene are SGDLS and YYNGEE. V gave up 4 bases and J gave up 7 bases, with 23 bases separating them. The CDR3 is CASSTPRYKRRGTQYF. Here the CDR3 DNA reads TGTGCCAGCAGCACCCCCCGGTACAAGAGAAGGGGGACCCAGTACTTC.

This clone was recorded only once. V is TRBV6-6 and J is TRBJ1-2; D remains ambiguous. Deletions cut 5 bases from V and 7 bases from J, with 11 bases between. CDR1 is MNHNY, CDR2 SVGAGI, per germline (reference sequence). CDR3 length: 12 amino acids. CDR3 sequence reads: CASSPGVRGYTF. DNA for the CDR3: TGTGCCAGCAGTCCCGGAGTGCGTGGCTACACCTTC.

The rearrangement joins TRBV3-1 (or the pseudogene TRBV3-2) to TRBJ2-4; D unresolved. CDR3 length: 15 amino acids. The germline gives CDR1 LGHDT, CDR2 YNNKEL (reference sequence). With 3 bases removed from V and 5 bases from J, the gap between germline ends came to 14 bases. The CDR3, as DNA: TGTGCCAGCAGCCACGGTTCCGGTTATGAAAACATTCAGTACTTC. Its protein product is CASSHGSGYENIQYF.

V and J are TRBV27 and TRBJ2-7, with TRBD1 matching 7 bases. With 5 bases clipped from V and 1 base from J, the junction kept 8 bases outside the gene matches. Germline CDR1 and CDR2: MNHEY and SMNVEV (reference sequence). The CDR3 runs 15 residues. CDR3 nucleotides: TGTGCCAGCAGTCCTCCGGGACAGTATTCCTACGAGCAGTACTTC. This translates into CASSPPGQYSYEQYF.

The V call is TRBV27, the J call TRBJ1-6, with 9 bases lining up with TRBD1. V shed 6 bases, J shed 7 bases, and the junction held 4 bases outside the gene matches. Germline V gene data show CDR1 as MNHEY and CDR2 as SMNVEV (reference sequence). This CDR3 region has 14 residues. DNA of the CDR3: TGTGCCAGCAGAACCACAGGGGGCAATTCACCCCTCCACTTT. As protein: CASRTTGGNSPLHF.

This chain connects TRBV13 to TRBJ1-1, with TRBD1 matching over 7 bases. The V gene's germline CDR1 is PRHDT and CDR2 FYEKMQ (reference sequence). The CDR3 is 16 amino acids. The V gene end was trimmed by 3 bases and the J gene end by 5 bases; junction bases not matched to a gene: 12. The CDR3 is CASSFLRPDRATEAFF. CDR3 coding DNA: TGTGCCAGCAGCTTTCTCAGACCTGACAGGGCTACTGAAGCTTTCTTT.

The chain employs TRBV19 and TRBJ1-1, with 10 bases that match TRBD1. The length of the CDR3 is 17 residues. Germline V gene data show CDR1 as LNHDA and CDR2 as SQIVND (reference sequence). The junction had 12 bases not matched to a gene; V was cut back by 7 bases and J by 1 base. This CDR3 is CASIGIRQGATNTEAFF. CDR3 DNA sequence: TGTGCCAGTATTGGGATTCGACAGGGGGCAACGAACACTGAAGCTTTCTTT.

The V call is TRBV7-2, the J call TRBJ2-3, with D tentatively TRBD2 (5 bases). The germline CDR1 and CDR2 sequences are SGHTA and FQGNSA. This CDR3 comprises 14 residues. V dropped 3 bases and J dropped 4 bases, with 11 bases sitting between them. The CDR3 DNA follows: TGTGCCAGCAGCTTTACTAGAGCCGCAGATACGCAGTATTTT. This translates into CASSFTRAADTQYF.

The V and J genes are TRBV2 and TRBJ1-2; TRBD1 matches at 9 bases. Germline values: CDR1 SNHLY, CDR2 FYNNEI. The CDR3 is 13 amino acids. J lost 7 bases, V lost 2 bases, and 2 bases had no gene match. In nucleotides, the CDR3 is TGTGCCAGCAGTGAAACAGGGGGCCGTGGCTACACCTTC. Amino acids: CASSETGGRGYTF.

The table lists this clone with a few counts. The gene calls are TRBV2 and TRBJ2-1; unclear D gene. The CDR3 runs to 11 residues. Germline CDR1 SNHLY, CDR2 FYNNEI. Trimming took 5 bases from V and 4 from J, leaving 3 bases between them. For the CDR3, the DNA is TGTGCCAGCAGTACTTACAATGAGCAGTTCTTC. Translation gives CASSTYNEQFF.

The chain links TRBV6-5 to TRBJ2-7, with D possibly being TRBD1 (6 bases). This CDR3 is built from 15 residues. Trimming cost V 2 bases and J 1 base, with 12 bases left between them. Germline V gene data show CDR1 as MNHEY and CDR2 as SVGAGI. CDR3 in DNA: TGTGCCAGCAGTTACGCCCCGACAGGATCCTACGAGCAGTACTTC. It encodes CASSYAPTGSYEQYF.

This clone was counted a few times. The CDR3, as DNA: TGTGCCAGCAGCTTAACGTGGTCAGGGGGCTCGGCCGGGGAGCTGTTTTTT. Amino acid sequence: CASSLTWSGGSAGELFF. The gene calls are TRBV7-3 and TRBJ2-2, with 8 bases matching TRBD1. V lost 0 bases, J lost 6 bases, and 9 bases stayed unmatched. The CDR3 covers 17 residues. Germline CDR1 is SGHTA and CDR2 is FQGTGA.

The V gene is TRBV7-2, the J gene TRBJ2-3; weak D call: TRBD2 (6 bases). Per germline, CDR1 SGHTA and CDR2 FQGNSA. There are 16 residues in the CDR3. V was cut by 4 bases and J by 3 bases, with 17 bases left in between. The CDR3 reads CASSSSFRGMTDTQYF. DNA of the CDR3: TGTGCCAGCAGCTCCTCTTTTCGGGGGATGACAGATACGCAGTATTTT.

The CDR3 sequence: CASNTGGDSGYGYTF. For the CDR3, the DNA is TGTGCCAGCAACACCGGTGGGGACAGCGGGTATGGCTACACCTTC. This chain links TRBV9 with TRBJ1-2; 7 bases match TRBD1. Germline CDR1 SGDLS, CDR2 YYNGEE. The CDR3 contains 15 residues. Trimming took 6 bases from V and 5 from J; bases not matched to a gene: 13.

The V and J genes are TRBV12-3 or TRBV12-4 and TRBJ2-7; the D is unclear. The CDR3 sequence is 13 residues long. Trimming stripped 5 bases from V and 8 bases from J, with 16 bases between. The CDR3 sequence: CASSLNSVQQQYF. The CDR3 coding sequence is TGTGCCAGCAGTCTGAACAGTGTTCAGCAGCAGTACTTC.

A single count supports this clone. The chain recombines TRBV6-5 with TRBJ2-7, with 12 bases that match TRBD2. The CDR3 runs 16 residues. With 4 bases clipped from V and 5 bases from J, the junction kept 9 bases outside the gene matches. Germline values: CDR1 MNHEY, CDR2 SVGAGI. CDR3 in amino acids: CASSSPSTSGGHEQYF. CDR3 bases: TGTGCCAGCAGTTCCCCTTCGACTAGCGGGGGACACGAGCAGTACTTC.

The chain has TRBV5-6 and TRBJ1-6; no definite D call. Germline CDR1 is SGHDT and CDR2 is YYEEEE. The CDR3 is 16 residues long. V was cut by 0 bases and J by 4 bases, with 11 bases left in between. CDR3 loop: CASSLVSGRYNSPLHF. CDR3 coding DNA: TGTGCCAGCAGCTTGGTATCAGGCCGATATAATTCACCCCTCCACTTT.

The CDR3 spells CASSLGGDSNYGYTF. In DNA, the CDR3 is TGCGCCAGCAGCTTGGGCGGGGACTCAAACTATGGCTACACCTTC. This sequence joins TRBV5-1 and TRBJ1-2, with D maybe TRBD1 (5 bases). The CDR3 is 15 residues long. The germline V and J ends were trimmed by 0 bases and 2 bases, with 11 bases remaining between them. Germline V gene sequence: CDR1 SGHRS, CDR2 YFSETQ. The full variable domain, its missing parts supplied by reference TRBV5-1 and TRBJ1-2, is KAGVTQTPRYLIKTRGQQVTLSCSPISGHRSVSWYQQTPGQGLQFLFEYFSETQRNKGNFPGRFSGRQFSNSRSEMNVSTLELGDSALYLCASSLGGDSNYGYTFGSGTRLTVV.

V is TRBV3-1 (or the pseudogene TRBV3-2) and J is TRBJ2-5; 7 nucleotides line up with TRBD2. CDR1 LGHDT and CDR2 YNNKEL come from the germline V gene (reference sequence). V shed 3 bases and J 5 bases; nucleotides not matched to a gene: 9. CDR3 length equals 15 residues. The DNA of the CDR3 is TGTGCCAGCAGCCAGGCTACGGGGGGACGCGAGACCCAGTACTTC. It is translated as CASSQATGGRETQYF.

The chain is built from TRBV30 and TRBJ2-3; D possibly corresponds to TRBD1 (6 bases). Trimming cost V 0 bases and J 3 bases, with 13 bases left between them. The germline gives CDR1 GTSNPN, CDR2 SVGIG (reference sequence). The CDR3 is 15 residues long. The CDR3 DNA is TGTGCCTGGAGTGTTTTGGGGGCTGGGACAGATACGCAGTATTTT. It encodes CAWSVLGAGTDTQYF.

The chain is built from TRBV27 and TRBJ1-2; D gene unclear. There are 13 residues in the CDR3. Trimming pared 1 base from V and 6 bases from J, leaving 9 bases between. CDR1 MNHEY and CDR2 SMNVEV come from the germline V gene (reference sequence). The CDR3 loop reads CASSLWGVDGYTF. The CDR3, as DNA: TGTGCCAGCAGTTTATGGGGAGTTGATGGCTACACCTTC.

The CDR3 bases are TGTGCCAGGGAACTAGCGGGGGCCCAAGAGACCCAGTACTTC. This translates into CARELAGAQETQYF. The chain couples TRBV14 to TRBJ2-5; 11 bases agree with TRBD2. The CDR3 is 14 amino acids. The V and J ends lost 9 bases and 1 base, in that order; junction bases with no gene match: 4. Germline V gene data show CDR1 as SGHDN and CDR2 as FVKESK.

The chain combines TRBV7-2 with TRBJ2-4, with D tentatively TRBD2 (6 bases). The length of the CDR3 is 14 residues. V shed 3 bases and J shed 8 bases, with 14 bases lying between them. The germline gives CDR1 SGHTA, CDR2 FQGNSA. CDR3 amino acids: CASSLRRGEYIQYF. The CDR3 DNA follows: TGTGCCAGCAGCTTGAGGCGCGGGGAATACATTCAGTACTTC.

V gene TRBV3-1 (or the pseudogene TRBV3-2) combines with J gene TRBJ1-2; D gene ambiguous. V lost 5 bases and J 0 bases, leaving 16 bases between the germline ends. Looked up from germline, CDR1 is LGHDT and CDR2 is YNNKEL (reference sequence). The CDR3 totals 16 residues. The CDR3 loop is CASSDSDSAANYGYTF. The CDR3 nucleotides are TGTGCCAGCAGCGACTCCGATTCGGCGGCTAACTATGGCTACACCTTC.

The chain recombines TRBV12-5 with TRBJ2-7, with 9 positions matching TRBD1. The CDR3 runs 14 residues. Germline V lookup: CDR1 LGHNT, CDR2 FRNRAP. The V gene end was trimmed by 5 bases and the J gene end by 4 bases; junction bases not matched to a gene: 6. In DNA form, the CDR3 reads TGTGCTAGTGGTAGCGGACAGGGGTGGTACGAGCAGTACTTC. It yields the protein CASGSGQGWYEQYF.

DNA for the CDR3: TGTGCCAGCAGCTCCTCCCCGGGAGATACGCAGTATTTT. Amino acids: CASSSSPGDTQYF. This chain links TRBV11-3 with TRBJ2-3, with D unresolved. This CDR3 has 13 amino acids. Trimming cost V 4 bases and J 5 bases, with 10 bases left between them. The germline CDR1 and CDR2 sequences are SGHNT and YENEEA.

This rearrangement joins TRBV5-1 to TRBJ2-7, with 14 bases matching TRBD2. The V gene end was trimmed by 4 bases and the J gene end by 3 bases; junction bases not matched to a gene: 9. This CDR3 comprises 17 residues. The germline CDR1 and CDR2 sequences are SGHRS and YFSETQ. The CDR3 DNA follows: TGCGCCAGCAGCGTGACTAGCGGGGGGGCCCAAAACTACGAGCAGTACTTC. It codes for CASSVTSGGAQNYEQYF.

The chain carries TRBV5-4 and TRBJ2-2; D not resolved. The germline V gene has CDR1 SGHNT and CDR2 YYREEE (reference sequence). The germline V and J ends were trimmed by 4 bases and 8 bases, with 9 bases remaining between them. CDR3 length equals 12 residues. CDR3 nucleotides: TGTGCCAGCAGCCCGACCGGGGGGGAGCTGTTTTTT. This codes for CASSPTGGELFF.

The table lists this clone with a few counts. V is TRBV27 and J is TRBJ2-6, with unresolved D. This CDR3 is built from 14 residues. Germline V gene sequence: CDR1 MNHEY, CDR2 SMNVEV (reference sequence). Trimming took off 1 base at V and 2 bases at J, with 3 bases between the two ends. The CDR3 region is CASSLFTGANVLTF. The DNA of the CDR3 is TGTGCCAGCAGTTTATTCACTGGGGCCAACGTCCTGACTTTC.